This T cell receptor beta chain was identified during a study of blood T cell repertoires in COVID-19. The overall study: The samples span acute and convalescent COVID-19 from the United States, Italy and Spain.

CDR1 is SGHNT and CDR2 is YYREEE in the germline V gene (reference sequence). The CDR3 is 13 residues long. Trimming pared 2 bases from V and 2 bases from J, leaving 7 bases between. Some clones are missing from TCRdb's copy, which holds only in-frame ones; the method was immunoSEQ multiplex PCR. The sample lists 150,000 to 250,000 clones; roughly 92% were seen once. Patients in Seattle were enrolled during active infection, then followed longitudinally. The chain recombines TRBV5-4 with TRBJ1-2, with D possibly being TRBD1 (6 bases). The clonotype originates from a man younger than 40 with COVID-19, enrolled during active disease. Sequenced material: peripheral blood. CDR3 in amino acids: CASSFTGNYGYTF. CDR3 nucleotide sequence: TGTGCCAGCAGCTTTACAGGGAACTATGGCTACACCTTC. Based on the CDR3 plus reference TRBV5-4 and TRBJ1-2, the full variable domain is ETGVTQSPTHLIKTRGQQVTLRCSSQSGHNTVSWYQQALGQGPQFIFQYYREEENGRGNFPPRFSGLQFPNYSSELNVNALELDDSALYLCASSFTGNYGYTFGSGTRLTVV.